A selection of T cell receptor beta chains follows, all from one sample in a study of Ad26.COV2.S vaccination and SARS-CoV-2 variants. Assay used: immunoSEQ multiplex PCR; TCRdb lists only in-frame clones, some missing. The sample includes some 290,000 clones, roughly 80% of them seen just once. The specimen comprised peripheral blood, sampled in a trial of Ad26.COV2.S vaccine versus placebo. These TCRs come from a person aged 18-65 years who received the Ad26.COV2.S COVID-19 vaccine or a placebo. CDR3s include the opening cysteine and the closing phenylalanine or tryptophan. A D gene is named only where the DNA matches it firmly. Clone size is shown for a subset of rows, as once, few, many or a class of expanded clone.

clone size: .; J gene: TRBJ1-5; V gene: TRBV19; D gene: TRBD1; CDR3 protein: CASNPGTAYNQPQHF; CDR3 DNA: TGTGCCAGTAACCCGGGGACAGCTTACAATCAGCCCCAGCATTTT
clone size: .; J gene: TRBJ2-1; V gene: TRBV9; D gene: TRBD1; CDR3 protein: CASSVTGGRNNEQFF; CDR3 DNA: TGTGCCAGCAGCGTGACAGGGGGCCGTAACAATGAGCAGTTCTTC
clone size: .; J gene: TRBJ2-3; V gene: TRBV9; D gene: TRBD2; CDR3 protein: CASSVGARGVTDTQYF; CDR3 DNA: TGTGCCAGCAGCGTAGGGGCGCGGGGGGTCACAGATACGCAGTATTTT
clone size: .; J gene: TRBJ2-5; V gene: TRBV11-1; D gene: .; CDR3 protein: CASSPGRETQYF; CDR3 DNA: TGTGCCAGCAGCCCAGGCCGAGAGACCCAGTACTTC
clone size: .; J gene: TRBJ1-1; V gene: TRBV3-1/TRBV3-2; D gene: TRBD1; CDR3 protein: CASSPRDRGITEAFF; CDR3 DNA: TGTGCCAGCAGCCCCAGGGACAGGGGTATCACTGAAGCTTTCTTT
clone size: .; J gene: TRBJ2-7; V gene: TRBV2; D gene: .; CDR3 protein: CASRDQGGSYEQYF; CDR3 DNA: TGTGCCAGCAGGGACCAGGGGGGGTCCTACGAGCAGTACTTC
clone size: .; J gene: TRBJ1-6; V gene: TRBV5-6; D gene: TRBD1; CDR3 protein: CASSVRQGFGNSPLHF; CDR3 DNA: TGTGCCAGCAGCGTACGACAGGGGTTCGGTAATTCACCCCTCCACTTT
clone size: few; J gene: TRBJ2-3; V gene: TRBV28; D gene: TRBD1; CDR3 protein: CASSFRDRPSTDTQYF; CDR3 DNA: TGTGCCAGCAGTTTCCGGGACAGACCTAGCACAGATACGCAGTATTTT
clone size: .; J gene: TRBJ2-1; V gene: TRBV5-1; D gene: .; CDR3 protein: CASSSRGGALGYNEQFF; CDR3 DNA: TGCGCCAGCAGCTCCCGAGGAGGGGCTCTCGGATACAATGAGCAGTTCTTC
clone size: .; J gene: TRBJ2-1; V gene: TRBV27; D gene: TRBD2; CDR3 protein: CASSFFGGVYNEQFF; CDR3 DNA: TGTGCCAGCAGTTTCTTCGGGGGGGTATACAATGAGCAGTTCTTC
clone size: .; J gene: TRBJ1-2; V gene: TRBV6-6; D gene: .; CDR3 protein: CASSYIQDEGYTF; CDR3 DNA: TGTGCCAGCAGTTACATACAGGACGAAGGCTACACCTTC
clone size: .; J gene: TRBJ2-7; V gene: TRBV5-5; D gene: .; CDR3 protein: CASSLANPLGFEQYF; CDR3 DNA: TGTGCCAGCAGCTTGGCGAACCCCCTCGGATTCGAGCAGTACTTC
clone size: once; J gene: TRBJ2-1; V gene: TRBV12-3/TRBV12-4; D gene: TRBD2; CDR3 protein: CASSRGGNQFF; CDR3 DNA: TGTGCCAGCAGCCGCGGGGGTAATCAGTTCTTC
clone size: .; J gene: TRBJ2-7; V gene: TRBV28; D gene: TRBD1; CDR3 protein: CASRTGGSYEQYF; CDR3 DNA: TGTGCCAGCCGAACAGGGGGGTCCTACGAGCAGTACTTC
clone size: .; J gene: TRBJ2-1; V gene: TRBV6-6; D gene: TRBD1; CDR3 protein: CASRKGGPTSYNEQFF; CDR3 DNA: TGTGCCAGCAGAAAAGGGGGCCCTACGTCCTACAATGAGCAGTTCTTC
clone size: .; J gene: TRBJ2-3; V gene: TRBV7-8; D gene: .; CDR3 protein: CASSLGQQGPLSDTQYF; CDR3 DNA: TGTGCCAGCAGCTTAGGGCAACAGGGCCCCCTCTCAGATACGCAGTATTTT
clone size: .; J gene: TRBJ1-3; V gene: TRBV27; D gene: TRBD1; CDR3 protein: CASSSTGTGNTIYF; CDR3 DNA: TGTGCCAGCAGTTCGACAGGGACTGGAAACACCATATATTTT
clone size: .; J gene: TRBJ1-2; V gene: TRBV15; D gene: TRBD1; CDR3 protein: CATSQRIDRGEGYTF; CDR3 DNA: TGTGCCACCAGCCAGCGAATCGACAGGGGTGAGGGCTACACCTTC
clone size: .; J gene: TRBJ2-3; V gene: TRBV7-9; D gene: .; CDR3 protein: CASSSTSPGRGSKYF; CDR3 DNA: TGTGCCAGCAGCTCCACATCTCCGGGACGGGGAAGCAAGTATTTT
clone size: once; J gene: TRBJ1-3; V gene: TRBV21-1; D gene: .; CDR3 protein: CASSKRRRQVSGNTIYF; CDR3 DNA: TGTGCCAGCAGCAAAAGGCGTCGGCAGGTCTCTGGAAACACCATATATTTT
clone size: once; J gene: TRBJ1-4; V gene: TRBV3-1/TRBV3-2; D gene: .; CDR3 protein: CASSQRGDRGKLFF; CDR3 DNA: TGTGCCAGCAGCCAGAGGGGGGACCGCGGAAAACTGTTTTTT
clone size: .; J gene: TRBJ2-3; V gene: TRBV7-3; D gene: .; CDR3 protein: CASSLRGYNTDTQYF; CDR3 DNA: TGTGCCAGCAGCTTAAGAGGGTATAACACAGATACGCAGTATTTT
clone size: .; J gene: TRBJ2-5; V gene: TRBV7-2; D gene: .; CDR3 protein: CASSLVGGQETQYF; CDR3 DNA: TGTGCCAGCAGCTTAGTCGGGGGTCAAGAGACCCAGTACTTC
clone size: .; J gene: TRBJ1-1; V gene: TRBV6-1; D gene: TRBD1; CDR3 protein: CASSEAFLKGGELYTEAFF; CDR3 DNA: TGTGCCAGCAGTGAAGCCTTCTTAAAAGGGGGCGAGTTGTACACTGAAGCTTTCTTT
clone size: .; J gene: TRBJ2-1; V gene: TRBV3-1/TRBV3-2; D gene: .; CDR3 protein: CASSQASGRSSYNEQFF; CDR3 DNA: TGTGCCAGCAGCCAAGCCAGTGGCCGCAGCTCCTACAATGAGCAGTTCTTC
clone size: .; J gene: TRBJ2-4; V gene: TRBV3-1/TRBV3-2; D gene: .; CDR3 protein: CASSQDRSQAGKNIQYF; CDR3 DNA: TGTGCCAGCAGCCAAGATCGATCCCAGGCAGGCAAAAACATTCAGTACTTC
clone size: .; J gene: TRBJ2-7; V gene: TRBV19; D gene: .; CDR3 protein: CASSTVTSSYEQYF; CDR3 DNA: TGTGCCAGTAGTACGGTTACCAGCTCCTACGAGCAGTACTTC
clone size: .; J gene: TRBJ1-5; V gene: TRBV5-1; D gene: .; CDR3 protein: CASSPGVGQPQHF; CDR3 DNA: TGCGCCAGCAGCCCAGGGGTAGGGCAGCCCCAGCATTTT
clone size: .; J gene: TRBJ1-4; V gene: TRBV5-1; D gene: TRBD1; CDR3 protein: CASSYDRGANEKLFF; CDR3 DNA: TGCGCCAGCAGCTACGACAGGGGGGCTAATGAAAAACTGTTTTTT
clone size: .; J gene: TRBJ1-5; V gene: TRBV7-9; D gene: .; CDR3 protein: CASSLTGDSNQPQHF; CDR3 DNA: TGTGCCAGCAGCTTGACAGGAGATAGCAATCAGCCCCAGCATTTT
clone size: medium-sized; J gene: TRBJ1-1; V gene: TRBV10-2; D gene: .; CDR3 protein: CASSEWVQGNTEAFF; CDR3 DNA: TGCGCCAGCAGTGAATGGGTCCAGGGGAACACTGAAGCTTTCTTT
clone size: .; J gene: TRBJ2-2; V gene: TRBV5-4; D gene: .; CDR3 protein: CASSRDPGGTGELFF; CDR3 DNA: TGTGCCAGCAGCCGGGACCCCGGGGGCACCGGGGAGCTGTTTTTT
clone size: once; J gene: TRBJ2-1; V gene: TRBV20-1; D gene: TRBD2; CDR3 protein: CSASRAGGLYNEQFF; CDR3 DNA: TGCAGTGCTAGTAGAGCGGGGGGCCTGTACAATGAGCAGTTCTTC
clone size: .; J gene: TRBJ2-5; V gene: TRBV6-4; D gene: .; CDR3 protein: CASSKGPQETQYF; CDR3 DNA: TGTGCCAGCAGTAAGGGCCCCCAAGAGACCCAGTACTTC
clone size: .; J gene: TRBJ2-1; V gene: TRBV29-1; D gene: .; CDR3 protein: CSVEERGHSYNEQFF; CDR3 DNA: TGCAGCGTTGAAGAAAGGGGACACTCCTACAATGAGCAGTTCTTC
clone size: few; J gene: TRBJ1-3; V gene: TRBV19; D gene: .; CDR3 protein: CASSVASGTITGNTIYF; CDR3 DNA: TGTGCCAGTAGTGTGGCGAGTGGTACAATAACTGGAAACACCATATATTTT
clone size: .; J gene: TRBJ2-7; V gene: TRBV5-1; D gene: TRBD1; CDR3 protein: CASSETGLRSYEQYF; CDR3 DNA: TGCGCCAGCAGCGAGACAGGGTTGAGGTCCTACGAGCAGTACTTC
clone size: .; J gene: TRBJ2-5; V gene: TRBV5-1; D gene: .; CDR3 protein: CASSRASQAYETQYF; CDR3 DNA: TGCGCCAGCAGCAGGGCATCACAAGCTTATGAGACCCAGTACTTC
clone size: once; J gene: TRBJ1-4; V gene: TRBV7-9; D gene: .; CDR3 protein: CASSLVFDLTNEKLFF; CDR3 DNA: TGTGCCAGCAGCTTAGTATTCGACCTAACTAATGAAAAACTGTTTTTT
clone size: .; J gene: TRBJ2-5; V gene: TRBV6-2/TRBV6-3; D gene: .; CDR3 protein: CASSYPETQYF; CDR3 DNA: TGTGCCAGCAGTTACCCGGAGACCCAGTACTTC
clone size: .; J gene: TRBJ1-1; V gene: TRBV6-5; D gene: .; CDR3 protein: CAITGNTEAFF; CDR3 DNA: TGTGCCATCACAGGAAACACTGAAGCTTTCTTT
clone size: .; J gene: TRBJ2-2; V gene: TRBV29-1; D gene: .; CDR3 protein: CSAEARSGELFF; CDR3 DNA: TGCAGCGCCGAGGCTCGTTCCGGGGAGCTGTTTTTT
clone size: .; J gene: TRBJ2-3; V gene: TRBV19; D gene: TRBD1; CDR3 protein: CASSIDRGFPDTQYF; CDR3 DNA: TGTGCCAGTAGTATTGACAGGGGTTTCCCAGATACGCAGTATTTT
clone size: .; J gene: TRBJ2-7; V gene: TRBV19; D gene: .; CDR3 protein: CASSIRDDSSYEQYF; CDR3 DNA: TGTGCCAGTAGTATAAGGGACGACAGCTCCTACGAGCAGTACTTC
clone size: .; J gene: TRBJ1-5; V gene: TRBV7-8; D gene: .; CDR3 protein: CASSLSQRNQPQHF; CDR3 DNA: TGTGCCAGCAGCTTATCCCAGAGGAATCAGCCCCAGCATTTT
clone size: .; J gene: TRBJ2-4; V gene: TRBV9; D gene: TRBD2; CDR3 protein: CASSVGAGGTAKNIQYF; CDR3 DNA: TGTGCCAGCAGCGTTGGAGCGGGGGGGACAGCCAAAAACATTCAGTACTTC
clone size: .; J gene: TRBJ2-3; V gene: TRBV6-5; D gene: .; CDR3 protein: CASSYDPSGYTDTQYF; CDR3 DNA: TGTGCCAGCAGTTACGATCCTTCGGGATACACAGATACGCAGTATTTT
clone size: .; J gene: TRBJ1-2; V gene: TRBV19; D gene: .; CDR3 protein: CATKPISGSTYGYTF; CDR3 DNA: TGTGCCACCAAACCTATATCGGGGAGTACCTATGGCTACACCTTC
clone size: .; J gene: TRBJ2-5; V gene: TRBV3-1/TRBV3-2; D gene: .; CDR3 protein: CASSPGQLVQETQYF; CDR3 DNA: TGTGCCAGCAGCCCCGGGCAGCTAGTCCAAGAGACCCAGTACTTC
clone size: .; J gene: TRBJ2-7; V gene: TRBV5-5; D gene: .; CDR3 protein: CASSLTAWGEQYF; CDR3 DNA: TGTGCCAGCAGCTTGACCGCCTGGGGCGAGCAGTACTTC
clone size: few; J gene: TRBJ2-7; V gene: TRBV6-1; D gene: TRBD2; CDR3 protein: CASSDPSSGEQYF; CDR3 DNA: TGTGCCAGCAGTGATCCGTCTAGCGGCGAGCAGTACTTC
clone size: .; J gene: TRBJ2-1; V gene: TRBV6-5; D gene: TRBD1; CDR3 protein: CASSHTGGPEQFF; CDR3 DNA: TGTGCCAGCAGCCATACAGGGGGGCCTGAGCAGTTCTTC
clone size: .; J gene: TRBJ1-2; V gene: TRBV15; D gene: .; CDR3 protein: CATSRDLTEYYGYTF; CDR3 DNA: TGTGCCACCAGCAGAGACCTAACAGAATACTATGGCTACACCTTC
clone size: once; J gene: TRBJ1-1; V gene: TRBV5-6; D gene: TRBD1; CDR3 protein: CASSSFDRGTEAFF; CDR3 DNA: TGTGCCAGCAGCTCCTTCGACAGGGGCACTGAAGCTTTCTTT